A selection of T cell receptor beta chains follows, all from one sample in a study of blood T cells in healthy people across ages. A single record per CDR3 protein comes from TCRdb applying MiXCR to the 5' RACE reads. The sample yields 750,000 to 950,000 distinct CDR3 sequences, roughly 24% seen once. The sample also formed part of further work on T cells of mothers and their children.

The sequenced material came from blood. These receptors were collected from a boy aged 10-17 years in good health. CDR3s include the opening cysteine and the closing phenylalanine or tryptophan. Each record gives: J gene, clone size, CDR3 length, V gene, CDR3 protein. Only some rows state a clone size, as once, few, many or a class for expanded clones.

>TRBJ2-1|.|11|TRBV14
CASRGFNEQFF
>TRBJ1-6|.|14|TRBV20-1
CSARGQQGGSPLHF
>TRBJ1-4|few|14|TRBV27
CASSFQGGNEKLFF
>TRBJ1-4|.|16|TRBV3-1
CASSHYQDTDNEKLFF
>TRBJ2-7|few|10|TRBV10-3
CATATNEQYF
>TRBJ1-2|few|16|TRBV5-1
CASSPQAGGSSYGYTF
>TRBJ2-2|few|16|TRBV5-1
CASSLEGARRTGELFF
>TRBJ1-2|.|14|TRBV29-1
CSVLGGPLLYGYTF
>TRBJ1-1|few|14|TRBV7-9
CASSGRTGYTEAFF
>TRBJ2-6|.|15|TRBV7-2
CASSSGYSGANVLTF
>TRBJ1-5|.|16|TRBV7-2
CASSPRGHPSNQPQHF
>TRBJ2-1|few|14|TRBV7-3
CASSSFQASHEQFF
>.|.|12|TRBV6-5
CASSTKYNEQFF
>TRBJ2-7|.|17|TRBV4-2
CASSHPRELAGVYEQYF
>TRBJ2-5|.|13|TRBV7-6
CASRRAGVETQYF
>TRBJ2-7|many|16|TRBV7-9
CASSPTGLAGIYEQYF
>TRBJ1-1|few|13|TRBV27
CASSQTGVTEAFF
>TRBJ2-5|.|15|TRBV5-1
CASNLSGTGGETQYF
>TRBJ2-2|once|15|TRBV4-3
CASSQGTSGAGELFF
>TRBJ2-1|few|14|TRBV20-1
CSARTSGGDNEQFF
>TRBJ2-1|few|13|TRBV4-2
CASSQAPYNEQFF
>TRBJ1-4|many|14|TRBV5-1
CASSLSEANEKLFF
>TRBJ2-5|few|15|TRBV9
CASSPEGHLQETQYF
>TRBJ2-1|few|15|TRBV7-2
CASSSTGFDYNEQFF
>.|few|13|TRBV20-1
CSAVPGTGYEQYF